Listed here are 8 T cell receptor beta chains from one sample, sequenced in a study of CD8+ T cells in alopecia areata. TCR sequencing used cDNA made by reverse transcription of extracted RNA. Clones were sequenced by immunoSEQ multiplex PCR, and TCRdb holds only the in-frame ones, with some missing. This sample carries 250,000 or so clones, none of them present only once. Cells from pooled cutaneous lymph nodes were sorted by CD4, CD8alpha, NKG2D, NKG2ACE and other markers. Material: CD4+ T cells sorted from a lymph node. The receptors here all came from a C3H/HeJ mouse with alopecia areata. MHC haplotype: H2-k.

This clone showed up many times. Gene names and germline refer to mouse. CDR3 residues: CTCSTGAGQLYF. Incomplete CDR3 DNA: TGCACCTGCAGTACAGGGGCCGGG. This sequence joins TRBV1 and TRBJ2-2; the match to TRBD1 covers 7 bases. The read terminates 4 residues before the CDR3 end, so the remaining end is supplied by the germline J gene. Per germline, CDR1 NSQYPW and CDR2 LRSPGD (reference sequence). The V segment lost 5 bases and the J segment 6 bases; nucleotides outside the gene matches: 0. The CDR3 contains 12 residues.

For this clone: Here the gene names and germline are mouse. The read is 4 residues too short to cover the CDR3 end, so that end is filled in from the germline J gene. This chain joins TRBV5 and TRBJ1-2; TRBD1 matches 12 bases. V shed 0 bases, J shed 4 bases, and the junction held 6 bases outside the gene matches. The CDR3 has 17 amino acids. Germline V lookup: CDR1 LGHNA, CDR2 YNLKQL (reference sequence). The sequenced CDR3 bases are TGTGCCAGCAGCCAAGAAGGGACAGGGGGCTGGGTCTCC. The encoded protein is CASSQEGTGGWVS. The CDR3 in its entirety is CASSQEGTGGWVSDYTF.

Turning to this clone: All gene names here are mouse names. This same CDR3 is encoded by further DNA sequences in the sample. The CDR3 protein is CASGERGGSYEQYF. The CDR3 DNA, read in part, is TGTGCCAGCGGTGAGAGGGGGGGTTCCTAT. The chain employs TRBV13-2 and TRBJ2-7; perhaps TRBD2 as D (7 bases). The sequence runs out 4 residues before the end of the CDR3; the remainder is reconstructed from the germline J gene. This CDR3 region has 14 residues. Germline values: CDR1 NNHNN, CDR2 SYGAGS (reference sequence). Trimming removed 2 bases from V and 1 base from J, with 10 bases in between.

Notes on this clone: The germline and genes are mouse ones. The CDR3 goes on 4 residues after the read ends, and that part is filled in from the germline J gene. The chain combines TRBV19 with TRBJ2-4, with D hard to call. The CDR3 totals 16 residues. Germline lookup yields CDR1 FNHDT and CDR2 SITEND (reference sequence). V was pared by 2 bases and J by 1 base, with 14 bases between. The CDR3 sequence: CASSISRPAGQNTLYF. The CDR3 DNA, read in part, is TGTGCCAGCAGTATTTCCAGGCCGGCAGGTCAAAAC. The full variable domain, completed using reference TRBV19 and TRBJ2-4, is GGIITQTPKFLIGQEGQKLTLKCQQNFNHDTMYWYRQDSGKGLRLIYYSITENDLQKGDLSEGYDASREKKSSFSLTVTSAQKNEMAVFLCASSISRPAGQNTLYFGAGTRLSVL.

About this clone itself: Germline and genes: mouse. The read finishes 4 residues shy of the CDR3 end, and the germline J gene is used to complete it. The rearrangement links TRBV1 to TRBJ1-1, with TRBD1 matching 7 bases. V gave up 2 bases and J gave up 3 bases; unmatched junction bases: 3. Germline loops: CDR1 NSQYPW, CDR2 LRSPGD (reference sequence). The CDR3 runs to 14 residues. CDR3 DNA (partial): TGCACCTGCAGTGCACAGGGGGTAGACACA. Translation: CTCSAQGVDT. The whole CDR3 sequence is CTCSAQGVDTEVFF. The variable domain in full, completed from reference TRBV1 and TRBJ1-1, reads VTLLEQNPRWRLVPRGQAVNLRCILKNSQYPWMSWYQQDLQKQLQWLFTLRSPGDKEVKSLPGADYLATRVTDTELRLQVANMSQGRTLYCTCSAQGVDTEVFFGKGTRLTVV.

With respect to this clone: Germline and genes here are mouse. The read falls 4 residues short of the CDR3 end, and the missing part is taken from the germline J gene. This chain joins TRBV19 and TRBJ1-1, with 8 positions matching TRBD1. Germline loops: CDR1 FNHDT, CDR2 SITEND (reference sequence). The CDR3 runs to 13 residues. CDR3 DNA, as far as it was read: TGTGCCAGCATATCAACAGGGGGAACA. Residues: CASISTGGT. The CDR3 reads in full as CASISTGGTEVFF.

As to this clone: Gene names and germline refer to mouse. Read data end 4 residues before the CDR3 end; the end is taken from the germline J gene. V and J are TRBV5 and TRBJ2-3, with 8 bases fitting TRBD2. The V and J ends lost 1 base and 0 bases, in that order; junction bases with no gene match: 3. This CDR3 has 16 amino acids. Germline V gene lookup returns CDR1 LGHNA and CDR2 YNLKQL (reference sequence). CDR3 in amino acids: CASSQVTGGSAETLYF. Incomplete CDR3 DNA: TGTGCCAGCAGCCAAGTTACTGGGGGAAGTGCAGAA.

In the case of this clone: Gene names and germline refer to mouse. Coverage ceases 4 residues before the CDR3 finishes, and the germline J gene fills in the end. Other nucleotide sequences from this sample produce the same CDR3. The chain carries TRBV13-1 and TRBJ1-2, with D possibly TRBD1 on 5 matching bases. V was clipped by 2 bases and J by 0 bases, with 8 bases between them. CDR3 length equals 14 residues. From germline, CDR1 is NSHNY and CDR2 SYGAGN. This CDR3 is CASSEDRTNSDYTF. CDR3 DNA (partial): TGTGCCAGCAGTGAAGACAGAACAAACTCC.